The sequence of this TCR beta chain was determined in a study of response to subunit inactivated influenza vaccine. About this clonotype itself: Antigen: not known.

A single record per CDR3 protein comes from TCRdb applying MiXCR to the RT-PCR reads. Of hundreds of thousands of distinct CDR3 sequences listed, about 14% are singletons. Germline loops: CDR1 SGHVS, CDR2 FNYEAQ. The CDR3 covers 16 residues. Trimming removed 5 bases at V and 1 base at J, with 15 bases between. General observations from the study: Authors proposed each seasonal influenza vaccination draws in few new T cells.

The chain employs TRBV7-6 and TRBJ2-1; unclear D gene. The specimen comprised PBMCs from blood, sampled around two weeks before vaccination. This TCR was recovered from a man aged 45-60 years who received an inactivated influenza vaccine. The CDR3 here is CASSPRTAGSYNEQFF. The CDR3 DNA reads as TGTGCCAGCAGCCCAAGGACGGCCGGATCCTACAATGAGCAGTTCTTC.